These T cell receptor beta chains were read from a single sample in a study of CD8+ T cells in alopecia areata. Produced via immunoSEQ multiplex PCR; TCRdb's table is partial and in-frame only. The top ten hold approximately 2.4% of the sample, which has 200,000 to 250,000 clones, around two fifths seen once. Specimen: CD4+ T cells sorted from blood, collected around week 36, from a patient treated with tofacitinib. These receptors were taken from a human donor with alopecia areata. Each CDR3 is given with its conserved first and last residue. The order of the fields is D gene, clone size, J gene, V gene, CDR3 protein, CDR3 DNA. D genes are given only for firm matches. Some rows have no size entry. The others give once, few or many, or a class for an expanded clone.

NA	NA	TRBJ2-4	TRBV5-1	CASSLGDSVGKNIQYF	TGCGCCAGCAGCTTAGGGGACTCCGTCGGCAAAAACATTCAGTACTTC
NA	NA	TRBJ2-7	TRBV7-2	CASTLAGLAYEQYF	TGTGCCAGCACCCTCGCGGGGCTCGCCTACGAGCAGTACTTC
TRBD2	NA	TRBJ2-1	TRBV2	CASSEGPRLAGFNEQFF	TGTGCCAGCAGTGAGGGGCCTCGGCTAGCGGGATTCAATGAGCAGTTCTTC
NA	NA	TRBJ2-2	TRBV25-1	CASSAGQGKGTGELFF	TGTGCCAGCAGTGCTGGGCAGGGTAAGGGCACCGGGGAGCTGTTTTTT
NA	few	TRBJ1-5	TRBV4-3	CASSQVTGNQPQHF	TGCGCCAGCAGCCAAGTAACAGGGAATCAGCCCCAGCATTTT
TRBD1	NA	TRBJ2-2	TRBV5-1	CASSPFGQEYRTGELFF	TGCGCCAGCAGCCCCTTCGGACAGGAATATCGCACCGGGGAGCTGTTTTTT
TRBD2	few	TRBJ2-2	TRBV2	CARSRTSGSGELFF	TGTGCCAGGAGCCGGACTAGCGGGAGCGGGGAGCTGTTTTTT
TRBD2	NA	TRBJ2-2	TRBV5-4	CASSRGTSGRNTGELFF	TGTGCCAGCAGCCGTGGGACTAGCGGACGGAACACCGGGGAGCTGTTTTTT
NA	few	TRBJ1-1	TRBV5-1	CASSLYRSTEAFF	TGCGCCAGCAGCTTGTACAGGTCCACTGAAGCTTTCTTT
NA	once	TRBJ2-7	TRBV6-5	CASTKTATYEQYF	TGTGCCAGCACTAAAACTGCTACCTACGAGCAGTACTTC
NA	NA	TRBJ1-1	TRBV18	CASSNGGNTEAFF	TGTGCCAGCTCGAACGGAGGAAACACTGAAGCTTTCTTT
NA	NA	TRBJ1-5	TRBV14	CASSQDSWLKLEVGQPQHF	TGTGCCAGCAGCCAAGATTCTTGGTTGAAGCTGGAGGTAGGTCAGCCCCAGCATTTT
TRBD1	NA	TRBJ2-7	TRBV15	CATSSRTGGEQYF	TGTGCCACCAGCAGCAGGACAGGGGGCGAGCAGTACTTC
NA	NA	TRBJ1-5	TRBV7-2	CASSFSDGNQPQHF	TGTGCCAGCAGCTTTTCGGACGGGAATCAGCCCCAGCATTTT
NA	NA	TRBJ1-1	TRBV18	CASSPKGTVNTEAFF	TGTGCCAGCTCACCAAAGGGTACCGTGAACACTGAAGCTTTCTTT
NA	NA	TRBJ1-5	TRBV7-2	CASSQDRIGPQHF	TGTGCCAGCAGCCAGGATCGTATTGGGCCCCAGCATTTT
NA	NA	TRBJ2-7	TRBV13	CASSQSKYEQYF	TGTGCCAGCAGCCAATCCAAATACGAGCAGTACTTC
NA	few	TRBJ1-1	TRBV5-1	CASSLDRNTEAFF	TGCGCCAGCAGCTTGGATAGGAACACTGAAGCTTTCTTT
TRBD1	few	TRBJ1-4	TRBV10-3	CAISNTGGSKKLFF	TGTGCCATCAGTAATACAGGGGGGTCGAAAAAACTGTTTTTT
TRBD2	once	TRBJ2-5	TRBV4-1	CASSQGTSGRAEETQYF	TGCGCCAGCAGCCAAGGGACTAGCGGGAGGGCCGAGGAGACCCAGTACTTC
NA	many	TRBJ1-2	TRBV13	CASSFPGYGYTF	TGTGCCAGCAGCTTTCCCGGTTATGGCTACACCTTC
TRBD2	many	TRBJ2-1	TRBV7-2	CASSPSAGLAVGSYNEQFF	TGTGCCAGCAGCCCTTCGGCGGGACTAGCGGTAGGATCCTACAATGAGCAGTTCTTC
NA	few	TRBJ1-5	TRBV5-4	CASSPGPSNQPQHF	TGTGCCAGCAGCCCAGGTCCCAGCAATCAGCCCCAGCATTTT
NA	few	TRBJ2-2	TRBV5-1	CASSLTPGVYTGELFF	TGCGCCAGCAGCTTGACGCCGGGAGTGTACACCGGGGAGCTGTTTTTT
NA	few	TRBJ2-5	TRBV29-1	CSVRSEYQETQYF	TGCAGCGTGAGATCGGAGTACCAAGAGACCCAGTACTTC
NA	NA	TRBJ1-1	TRBV5-1	CASSVAGTEAFF	TGCGCCAGCAGCGTGGCGGGCACTGAAGCTTTCTTT
TRBD2	few	TRBJ2-2	TRBV7-9	CASILAGVTGELFF	TGTGCCAGCATCCTAGCGGGAGTCACCGGGGAGCTGTTTTTT
NA	few	TRBJ2-1	TRBV19	CASSSTGLVPLNEQFF	TGTGCCAGTAGCTCTACGGGCCTAGTGCCCCTCAATGAGCAGTTCTTC
NA	NA	TRBJ2-7	TRBV5-1	CASSPGVGAYEQYF	TGCGCCAGCAGCCCGGGGGTTGGCGCCTACGAGCAGTACTTC
TRBD1	few	TRBJ1-3	TRBV29-1	CSVRGQSGNTIYF	TGCAGCGTCAGGGGGCAGTCCGGAAACACCATATATTTT
TRBD1	NA	TRBJ1-5	TRBV27	CASSRTGGRDNQPQHF	TGTGCCAGCAGCCGAACAGGGGGCCGGGACAATCAGCCCCAGCATTTT
NA	few	TRBJ2-1	TRBV11-2	CASSPTTGTYNEQFF	TGTGCCAGCAGCCCGACCACCGGGACATACAATGAGCAGTTCTTC
NA	NA	TRBJ2-3	TRBV29-1	CSVGGTGLTDTQYF	TGCAGCGTTGGGGGGACGGGACTCACAGATACGCAGTATTTT
NA	NA	TRBJ1-1	TRBV30	CAWSPRLGQGNTEAFF	TGTGCCTGGAGCCCCCGGCTTGGGCAGGGGAACACTGAAGCTTTCTTT
NA	few	TRBJ2-7	TRBV28	CASSLGLGAREQYF	TGTGCCAGCAGTCTAGGTTTGGGCGCACGGGAGCAGTACTTC
TRBD2	many	TRBJ2-2	TRBV9	CASSVNPGLAGVGELFF	TGTGCCAGCAGCGTAAATCCCGGACTAGCGGGAGTCGGGGAGCTGTTTTTT